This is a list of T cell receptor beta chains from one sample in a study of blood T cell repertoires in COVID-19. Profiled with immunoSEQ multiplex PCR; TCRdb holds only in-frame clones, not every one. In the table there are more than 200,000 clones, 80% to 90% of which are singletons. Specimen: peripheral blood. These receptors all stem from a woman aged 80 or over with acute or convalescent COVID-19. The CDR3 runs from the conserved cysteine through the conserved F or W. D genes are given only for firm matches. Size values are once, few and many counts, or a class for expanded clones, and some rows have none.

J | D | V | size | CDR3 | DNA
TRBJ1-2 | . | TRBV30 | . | CAWSGGQAGYTF | TGTGCCTGGAGTGGGGGGCAGGCTGGCTACACCTTC
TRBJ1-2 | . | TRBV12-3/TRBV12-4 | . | CASTPDGGRGYTF | TGTGCCAGCACCCCGGACGGCGGGAGGGGCTACACCTTC
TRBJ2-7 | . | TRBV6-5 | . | CASSPRGEGGNEQYF | TGTGCCAGCAGCCCCCGCGGGGAGGGGGGCAACGAGCAGTACTTC
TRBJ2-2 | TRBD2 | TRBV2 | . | CASSEIAGGPVTGELFF | TGTGCCAGCAGTGAAATAGCGGGAGGGCCGGTCACCGGGGAGCTGTTTTTT
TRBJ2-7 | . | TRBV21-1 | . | CATPRWQSSSYEQYF | TGTGCCACCCCTAGGTGGCAGTCTAGCTCCTACGAGCAGTACTTC
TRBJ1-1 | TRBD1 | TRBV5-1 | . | CASRDRAVNTEAFF | TGCGCCAGCAGGGACAGGGCTGTGAACACTGAAGCTTTCTTT
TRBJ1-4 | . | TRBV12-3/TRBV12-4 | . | CATGLATNEKLFF | TGTGCCACGGGACTGGCAACTAATGAAAAACTGTTTTTT
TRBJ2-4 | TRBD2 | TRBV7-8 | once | CASSLLGTSGGLAKNIQYF | TGTGCCAGCAGCCTACTTGGGACTAGCGGAGGACTAGCCAAAAACATTCAGTACTTC
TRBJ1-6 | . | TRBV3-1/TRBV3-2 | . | CASSQEQYNSPLHF | TGTGCCAGCAGCCAAGAACAGTATAATTCACCCCTCCACTTT
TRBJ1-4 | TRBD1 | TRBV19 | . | CATSIGDRGFEKLFF | TGTGCCACATCCATCGGGGACAGGGGTTTCGAAAAACTGTTTTTT
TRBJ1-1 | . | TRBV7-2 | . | CASSQGPRPMNTEAFF | TGTGCCAGCAGCCAGGGCCCTAGGCCAATGAACACTGAAGCTTTCTTT
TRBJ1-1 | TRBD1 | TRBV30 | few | CAWSDRGTGAFF | TGTGCCTGGAGTGACAGGGGGACGGGAGCTTTCTTT
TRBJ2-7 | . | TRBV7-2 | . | CASSPFSETVYEQYF | TGTGCCAGCAGCCCCTTTAGCGAGACGGTCTACGAGCAGTACTTC
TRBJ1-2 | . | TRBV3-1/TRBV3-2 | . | CASSQESEERVVGYTF | TGTGCCAGCAGCCAAGAATCGGAGGAGCGGGTAGTAGGCTACACCTTC
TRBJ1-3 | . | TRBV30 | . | CAWSVQEAGNTIYF | TGTGCCTGGAGTGTACAAGAGGCCGGAAACACCATATATTTT
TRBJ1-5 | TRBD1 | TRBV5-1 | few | CASSQTGAGQPQHF | TGCGCCAGCAGCCAAACAGGGGCCGGCCAGCCCCAGCATTTT
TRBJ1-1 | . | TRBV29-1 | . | CSVARGETEAFF | TGCAGCGTTGCTCGGGGAGAAACTGAAGCTTTCTTT
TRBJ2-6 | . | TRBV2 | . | CATQGQAGANVLTF | TGTGCCACCCAGGGGCAGGCTGGGGCCAACGTCCTGACTTTC
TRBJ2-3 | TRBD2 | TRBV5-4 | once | CASSPRLAGAHTDTQYF | TGTGCCAGCAGCCCAAGACTAGCGGGGGCCCACACAGATACGCAGTATTTT
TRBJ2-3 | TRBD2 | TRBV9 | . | CASSVPSGITSTDTQYF | TGTGCCAGCAGCGTCCCTAGCGGGATAACTAGCACAGATACGCAGTATTTT
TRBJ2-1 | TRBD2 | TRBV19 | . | CASSIREGRQFF | TGTGCCAGTAGTATACGGGAGGGGAGGCAGTTCTTC
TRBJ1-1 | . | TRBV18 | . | CASSPGDLQAFF | TGTGCCAGCTCACCGGGGGACTTACAAGCTTTCTTT
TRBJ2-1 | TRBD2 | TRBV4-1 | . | CASSPTSGRDNEQFF | TGCGCCAGCAGCCCAACTAGCGGGAGGGATAATGAGCAGTTCTTC
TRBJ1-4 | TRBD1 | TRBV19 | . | CASSETGATNEKLFF | TGTGCCAGTAGCGAAACAGGGGCGACTAATGAAAAACTGTTTTTT
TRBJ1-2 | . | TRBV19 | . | CASSTLTGVGGYTF | TGTGCCAGTAGTACCCTCACAGGAGTCGGTGGCTACACCTTC
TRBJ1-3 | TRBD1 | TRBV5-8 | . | CASSSTGVSGNTIYF | TGTGCCAGCAGCTCTACAGGGGTCTCTGGAAACACCATATATTTT
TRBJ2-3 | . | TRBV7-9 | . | CASSPRGSTDTQYF | TGTGCCAGCAGCCCCCGCGGTAGCACAGATACGCAGTATTTT
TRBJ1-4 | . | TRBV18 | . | CASSPPSAANEKLFF | TGTGCCAGCTCACCACCCTCGGCAGCGAATGAAAAACTGTTTTTT
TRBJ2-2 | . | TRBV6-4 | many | CASSDYYSTGELFF | TGTGCCAGCAGTGACTACTATAGCACCGGGGAGCTGTTTTTT
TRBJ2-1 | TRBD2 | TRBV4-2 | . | CASSLTSTSGGYNEQFF | TGTGCCAGCAGCCTGACATCGACTAGCGGGGGGTACAATGAGCAGTTCTTC
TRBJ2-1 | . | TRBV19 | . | CASTPGGGNREQFF | TGTGCCAGTACTCCTGGCGGGGGCAACAGAGAGCAGTTCTTC
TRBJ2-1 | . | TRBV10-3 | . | CAIAAGFINEQFF | TGTGCCATCGCGGCGGGATTCATCAATGAGCAGTTCTTC
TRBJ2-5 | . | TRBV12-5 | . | CASGSSPLGGETQYF | TGTGCTAGTGGTTCTTCTCCTCTCGGGGGAGAGACCCAGTACTTC
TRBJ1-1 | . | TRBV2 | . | CASSATVEAFF | TGTGCCAGCAGTGCAACAGTTGAAGCTTTCTTT
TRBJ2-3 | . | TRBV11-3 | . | CASSFSQGHGTDTQYF | TGTGCCAGCAGCTTTAGTCAGGGTCACGGCACAGATACGCAGTATTTT
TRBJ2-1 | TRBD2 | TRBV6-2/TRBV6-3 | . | CASSGQAGGNNEQFF | TGTGCCAGCAGTGGGCAAGCGGGGGGAAACAATGAGCAGTTCTTC
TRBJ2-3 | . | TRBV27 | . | CASSFMAGRGFTQYF | TGTGCCAGCAGTTTTATGGCAGGGCGGGGATTTACGCAGTATTTT
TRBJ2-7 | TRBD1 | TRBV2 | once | CASGWTGSYEQYF | TGTGCCAGCGGTTGGACAGGATCCTACGAGCAGTACTTC
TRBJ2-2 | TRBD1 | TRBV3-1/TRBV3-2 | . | CASSQGPGTETGELFF | TGTGCCAGCAGCCAAGGGCCTGGGACAGAGACCGGGGAGCTGTTTTTT
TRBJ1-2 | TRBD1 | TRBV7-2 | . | CASSPGQGYGYTF | TGTGCCAGCAGCCCCGGACAGGGTTATGGCTACACCTTC
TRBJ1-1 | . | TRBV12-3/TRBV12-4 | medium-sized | CASSPARDAFF | TGTGCCAGCAGCCCCGCGAGGGATGCTTTCTTT
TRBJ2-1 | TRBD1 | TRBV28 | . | CASSSGGQGPHEQFF | TGTGCCAGCAGTTCTGGCGGACAGGGGCCCCATGAGCAGTTCTTC
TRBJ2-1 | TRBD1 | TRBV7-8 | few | CASSFTGTGRSNEQFF | TGTGCCAGCAGCTTTACCGGGACAGGGAGGAGCAATGAGCAGTTCTTC
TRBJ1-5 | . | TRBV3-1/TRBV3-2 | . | CASSQRTENQPQHF | TGTGCCAGCAGCCAAAGGACAGAAAATCAGCCCCAGCATTTT
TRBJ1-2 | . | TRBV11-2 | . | CASSLDRVPGYTF | TGTGCCAGCAGCTTAGACAGGGTCCCCGGCTACACCTTC
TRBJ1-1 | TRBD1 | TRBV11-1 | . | CASGISNSGGRTEAFF | TGTGCCAGCGGCATCTCCAACTCAGGGGGCAGAACTGAAGCTTTCTTT
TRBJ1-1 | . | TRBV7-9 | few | CASSVTANTEAFF | TGTGCCAGCAGCGTTACAGCGAACACTGAAGCTTTCTTT
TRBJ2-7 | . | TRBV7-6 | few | CASSLTSGGPYEQYF | TGTGCCAGCAGCTTAACCTCCGGAGGGCCCTACGAGCAGTACTTC
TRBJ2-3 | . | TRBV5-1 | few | CASSLIATRTDTQYF | TGCGCCAGCAGCTTGATAGCAACTCGCACAGATACGCAGTATTTT
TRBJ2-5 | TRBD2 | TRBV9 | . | CASTTAGGIGETQYF | TGTGCCAGCACAACAGCGGGGGGCATAGGAGAGACCCAGTACTTC
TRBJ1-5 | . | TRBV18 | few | CASSRRPGGVEPQHF | TGTGCCAGCTCACGGAGACCGGGGGGCGTGGAGCCCCAGCATTTT
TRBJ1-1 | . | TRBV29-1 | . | CSVGTHSGTYTEAFF | TGCAGCGTTGGCACCCACTCCGGGACATACACTGAAGCTTTCTTT
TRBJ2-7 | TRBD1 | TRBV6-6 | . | CASSARTGPYEQYF | TGTGCCAGCAGCGCCAGGACAGGACCCTACGAGCAGTACTTC
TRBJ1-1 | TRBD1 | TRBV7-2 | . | CASTRTGILNTEAFF | TGTGCCAGCACCCGGACAGGGATTTTGAACACTGAAGCTTTCTTT
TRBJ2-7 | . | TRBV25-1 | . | CASSLSGAYEQYF | TGTGCCAGCAGCCTCTCCGGAGCTTACGAGCAGTACTTC
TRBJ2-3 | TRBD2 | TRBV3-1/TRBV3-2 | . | CASSQGPSGGARDTQYF | TGTGCCAGCAGCCAAGGTCCTAGCGGGGGGGCCAGAGATACGCAGTATTTT
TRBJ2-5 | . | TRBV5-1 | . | CASSFAGTQETQYF | TGCGCCAGCAGCTTTGCGGGGACCCAAGAGACCCAGTACTTC
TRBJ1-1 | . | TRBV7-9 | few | CASSPRRPDEAFF | TGTGCCAGCAGCCCACGCAGGCCTGATGAAGCTTTCTTT